A single sample is the source of the 24 T cell receptor beta chains below, sequenced in a study of T cell responses to AZD1222 COVID-19 vaccine listed by TCRdb under 2021. Libraries came from the immunoSEQ multiplex PCR assay. The table was pulled from immuneACCESS by TCRdb, which kept in-frame rearrangements only. Such tables lose some clones; where checked, under half of the loss comes from unresolved V genes, and the rest has no known cause. For this sample there are 130,000 or so clones; approximately 88% appear just once. The ten largest make up about 3% of the sample. The sample's time point label is to be understood as: baseline before first vaccination. Source: peripheral blood, taken on day 0 of AZD1222 vaccination. The receptors stem from an adult in good health.

The rearrangement joins TRBV7-9 to TRBJ2-1; D may be TRBD1 (5 bases). The ends were cut back, 4 bases at V and 4 bases at J, with 23 bases in the middle. This CDR3 is 18 amino acids long. From germline, CDR1 is SEHNR and CDR2 FQNEAQ (reference sequence). The CDR3 spells CASSSPIPREERYNEQFF. The CDR3, as DNA: TGTGCCAGCAGCTCTCCTATCCCCAGGGAAGAAAGATACAATGAGCAGTTCTTC.

This clone was observed once. The rearrangement joins TRBV6-5 to TRBJ1-2, with TRBD1 as a possible D gene (6 bases). The germline CDR1 and CDR2 sequences are MNHEY and SVGAGI. V shed 5 bases and J shed 2 bases, with 9 bases lying between them. The CDR3 is made up of 13 amino acids. DNA for the CDR3: TGTGCCAGCAGTCCTGACAGGAACTATGGCTACACCTTC. Its protein product is CASSPDRNYGYTF.

The rearrangement links TRBV19 to TRBJ1-6; tentatively, D is TRBD1 (5 bases). Germline CDR1 reads LNHDA; CDR2 reads SQIVND (reference sequence). The V gene lost 10 bases and the J gene lost 10 bases, with 17 bases spanning the gap. This CDR3 contains 13 residues. CDR3: CATGDWGSSPLHF. The CDR3 region has the DNA TGTGCCACCGGGGATTGGGGCTCATCACCCCTCCACTTT.

A few counts support this clone. The CDR3 loop is CASSLRGQGVETQYF. For the CDR3, the DNA is TGTGCCAGCAGCTTAAGGGGACAGGGTGTGGAGACCCAGTACTTC. The chain carries TRBV7-2 and TRBJ2-5, with TRBD1 matching 9 bases. The CDR3 spans 15 residues. After removal of 2 bases from V and 5 bases from J, the junction contained 6 bases not matched to a gene. Germline CDR1 is SGHTA and CDR2 is FQGNSA.

CDR3 nucleotide sequence: TGTGCCAGCAGTTTTTTAGAAGAAGGCTACACCTTC. This translates into CASSFLEEGYTF. The chain uses TRBV12-3 or TRBV12-4 and TRBJ1-2; D is unclear. V was trimmed by 3 bases and J by 8 bases, leaving 10 bases between them. This CDR3 has 12 residues.

The chain couples TRBV5-5 to TRBJ1-3, with D tentatively TRBD1 (5 bases). Germline V gives CDR1 SGHKS, CDR2 YYEKEE (reference sequence). The CDR3 contains 11 residues. V lost 4 bases, J lost 7 bases, and 6 bases lay in between. CDR3 DNA sequence: TGTGCCAGCAGCGGGGGTAACACCATATATTTT. This codes for CASSGGNTIYF.

The chain links TRBV7-6 to TRBJ1-6; 7 bases match TRBD1. In germline, CDR1 is SGHVS, CDR2 FNYEAQ. The CDR3 runs 14 residues. Trimming removed 3 bases from V and 7 bases from J; junction bases left unmatched: 3. CDR3 amino acids: CASSFTTGNSPLHF. For the CDR3, the DNA is TGTGCCAGCAGCTTCACGACAGGGAATTCACCCCTCCACTTT.

This chain uses TRBV28 with TRBJ2-1; TRBD1 matches at 8 bases. The CDR3 is 13 amino acids. Germline-derived CDR1 and CDR2 are MDHEN and SYDVKM. The V and J ends lost 10 bases and 8 bases, in that order; junction bases with no gene match: 10. CDR3 in DNA: TGTGCCACCCGGACAGGGAAGCGGGATGAGCAGTTCTTC. Protein: CATRTGKRDEQFF.

The chain uses TRBV29-1 and TRBJ2-3; D possibly corresponds to TRBD2 (7 bases). CDR1 is SQVTM and CDR2 is ANQGSEA in the germline V gene. CDR3 length: 14 residues. V was shortened by 7 bases and J by 3 bases, with 17 bases between the two germline ends. CDR3 protein: CSARPGGRTDTQYF. Written as DNA, the CDR3 is TGCAGCGCACGCCCGGGGGGCAGAACAGATACGCAGTATTTT.

This chain connects TRBV5-5 to TRBJ1-6; TRBD1 matches 7 bases. CDR3 size: 15 residues. CDR1 SGHKS and CDR2 YYEKEE come from the germline V gene (reference sequence). J was trimmed by 6 bases and V by 2 bases; bases with no gene match: 5. The CDR3 bases are TGTGCCAGCAGCTTCTGGACAGGACTTAATTCACCCCTCCACTTT. This translates into CASSFWTGLNSPLHF.

The chain has TRBV7-8 and TRBJ2-5; D could derive from TRBD1 or TRBD2 (5 bases each). With 8 bases removed from V and 9 bases from J, the gap between germline ends came to 16 bases. The CDR3 is 12 residues long. CDR1 and CDR2 from the germline V gene are SGHVS and FQNEAQ. Written as DNA, the CDR3 is TGTGCCAGCGCCCTACACTTGGGGGCCCAGTACTTC. This gives the protein CASALHLGAQYF. Full variable domain (rest looked up from reference TRBV7-8 and TRBJ2-5): GAGVSQSPRYKVAKRGQDVALRCDPISGHVSLFWYQQALGQGPEFLTYFQNEAQLDKSGLPSDRFFAERPEGSVSTLKIQRTQQEDSAVYLCASALHLGAQYFGPGTRLLVL.

The rearrangement uses TRBV29-1 and TRBJ2-1; D is ambiguous. Germline V gene lookup returns CDR1 SQVTM and CDR2 ANQGSEA. The germline V and J ends were trimmed by 7 bases and 5 bases, with 6 bases remaining between them. This CDR3 contains 10 residues. The CDR3 DNA sequence: TGCAGCGGCAGAGACAATGAGCAGTTCTTC. Amino acid sequence: CSGRDNEQFF.

This clone was seen once. The rearrangement joins TRBV7-6 to TRBJ1-5; D might be TRBD1 (5 bases). V gave up 0 bases and J gave up 3 bases, with 9 bases separating them. The CDR3 consists of 15 residues. Germline-derived CDR1 and CDR2 are SGHVS and FNYEAQ. The chain's CDR3 is CASSLAAGNNQPQHF. The CDR3 DNA follows: TGTGCCAGCAGCTTAGCCGCAGGGAACAATCAGCCCCAGCATTTT.

The chain uses TRBV5-5 and TRBJ2-7; D not resolved. V gave up 0 bases and J gave up 0 bases, with 7 bases separating them. Per the germline V gene, CDR1 is SGHKS and CDR2 is YYEKEE (reference sequence). This CDR3 is built from 14 residues. The CDR3 here is CASSLEVNSYEQYF. CDR3 bases: TGTGCCAGCAGCTTGGAGGTGAACTCCTACGAGCAGTACTTC.

The rearrangement joins TRBV19 to TRBJ1-6, with 7 bases lining up with TRBD1. CDR1 and CDR2 from the germline V gene are LNHDA and SQIVND (reference sequence). Trimming removed 4 bases from V and 10 bases from J; junction bases left unmatched: 10. CDR3 length: 15 residues. The CDR3 region has the DNA TGTGCCAGTAGTAGAATCAACAGGGGTGAATCACCCCTCCACTTT. As protein: CASSRINRGESPLHF.

V usage is TRBV7-8 and J usage is TRBJ2-7; 10 bases line up with TRBD1. The CDR3 is made up of 16 amino acids. With V trimmed by 4 bases and J by 1 base, 7 bases remained unmatched. The V gene's germline CDR1 is SGHVS and CDR2 FQNEAQ. CDR3 sequence: CASSYEGQGQSYEQYF. CDR3 in DNA: TGTGCCAGCAGCTACGAGGGACAGGGGCAATCCTACGAGCAGTACTTC.

The J gene is TRBJ2-1, the V gene TRBV7-7; 10 bases match TRBD2. The CDR3 totals 15 residues. V trimming: 2 bases; J trimming: 7 bases; junction bases outside the gene matches: 5. CDR1 SSHAT and CDR2 FNYEAQ come from the germline V gene (reference sequence). This CDR3 reads CASSLRAGGPNEQFF. The DNA for the CDR3 is TGTGCCAGCAGCTTAAGAGCGGGAGGGCCAAATGAGCAGTTCTTC.

The chain employs TRBV10-3 and TRBJ1-2; D is unresolved. This CDR3 region has 13 residues. Between the trimmed V and J ends, which lost 3 bases and 2 bases, there was a span of 7 bases. Germline V gives CDR1 ENHRY, CDR2 SYGVKD. CDR3 coding DNA: TGTGCCATCAGTGAAAACAGCAACTATGGCTACACCTTC. It yields the protein CAISENSNYGYTF.

The chain carries TRBV9 and TRBJ1-4; no clear D gene. The V end was cut by 2 bases, the J end by 11 bases, with 13 bases between. This CDR3 comprises 13 residues. Germline CDR1 reads SGDLS; CDR2 reads YYNGEE. CDR3 protein: CASSVYSAYKLFF. CDR3 DNA sequence: TGTGCCAGCAGCGTTTACAGCGCCTACAAACTGTTTTTT.

V and J are TRBV5-8 and TRBJ2-5; D is unclear. Trimming took off 1 base at V and 5 bases at J, with 9 bases between the two ends. The germline V gene has CDR1 SGHTS and CDR2 YDEGEE. The CDR3 is made up of 13 amino acids. In DNA, the CDR3 is TGTGCCAGCAGCTTGTCCCCAACGGAGACCCAGTACTTC. It encodes CASSLSPTETQYF.

This sequence joins TRBV10-1 and TRBJ1-5, with D possibly being TRBD1 (6 bases). CDR3 size: 13 residues. The germline gives CDR1 WNHNN, CDR2 SYGVQD (reference sequence). The V end lost 9 bases, the J end lost 2 bases, and 11 bases lay between the germline ends. Written as DNA, the CDR3 is TGCGCCAGACCAACAGGGTGCAATCAGCCCCAGCATTTT. Amino acids: CARPTGCNQPQHF.

This chain links TRBV7-8 with TRBJ1-5, with 7 bases identical to TRBD1. Looked up from germline, CDR1 is SGHVS and CDR2 is FQNEAQ. The ends lost 0 bases at V and 7 bases at J; junction bases unmatched: 9. The CDR3 has 16 amino acids. The CDR3 sequence: CASSLAVQGFGQPQHF. In DNA, the CDR3 is TGTGCCAGCAGCTTAGCCGTACAGGGGTTCGGACAGCCCCAGCATTTT. The whole variable domain, remainder taken from reference TRBV7-8 and TRBJ1-5, is GAGVSQSPRYKVAKRGQDVALRCDPISGHVSLFWYQQALGQGPEFLTYFQNEAQLDKSGLPSDRFFAERPEGSVSTLKIQRTQQEDSAVYLCASSLAVQGFGQPQHFGDGTRLSIL.

The V call is TRBV7-8, the J call TRBJ1-2; D is undetermined. V lost 1 base, J lost 7 bases, and 10 bases lay in between. The CDR3 is 13 amino acids. CDR1 is SGHVS and CDR2 is FQNEAQ in the germline V gene. The CDR3 spells CASSLVPEGGYTF. The CDR3 region has the DNA TGTGCCAGCAGCTTAGTCCCGGAGGGTGGCTACACCTTC. The variable domain in full, with the rest retrieved from reference TRBV7-8 and TRBJ1-2, is GAGVSQSPRYKVAKRGQDVALRCDPISGHVSLFWYQQALGQGPEFLTYFQNEAQLDKSGLPSDRFFAERPEGSVSTLKIQRTQQEDSAVYLCASSLVPEGGYTFGSGTRLTVV.

The rearrangement links TRBV4-2 to TRBJ2-7; 8 bases map to TRBD2. Germline V gives CDR1 LGHNA, CDR2 YNFKEQ. J was trimmed by 3 bases and V by 4 bases; bases with no gene match: 8. There are 15 residues in the CDR3. Here the CDR3 reads CASSLSSGVSYEQYF. CDR3 sequence (DNA): TGTGCCAGCAGCCTCAGTAGCGGGGTAAGCTACGAGCAGTACTTC.